A selection of T cell receptor beta chains follows, all from one sample in a study of CD8 T cells in ankylosing spondylitis. TCRdb reanalysed the 5' RACE reads using MiXCR and keeps one entry per CDR3 protein. The sample consists of 800,000 to 900,000 distinct CDR3 sequences, about 10% of them appearing once. The specimen was blood, either unsorted or a sorted T cell fraction (not recorded which). These receptors came from a male donor with ankylosing spondylitis. Both conserved end residues are trimmed from each CDR3. D genes are given only for firm matches.

v_call: TRBV7-9
d_call: -
j_call: TRBJ2-7
cdr3_aa: ASSPWTSTYSYEQY

v_call: TRBV18
d_call: -
j_call: TRBJ1-2
cdr3_aa: ASSPSGDNYGYT

v_call: TRBV20-1
d_call: TRBD1
j_call: TRBJ1-5
cdr3_aa: SAGQGRQPQH

v_call: TRBV20-1
d_call: -
j_call: TRBJ2-4
cdr3_aa: SALQRSKNIQY

v_call: TRBV10-3
d_call: -
j_call: TRBJ2-1
cdr3_aa: AISESTSYNEQF

v_call: TRBV5-1
d_call: -
j_call: TRBJ1-3
cdr3_aa: ASSLTAGGGNTIY

v_call: TRBV7-2
d_call: TRBD1
j_call: TRBJ2-7
cdr3_aa: ASSQTGSYEQY

v_call: TRBV15
d_call: -
j_call: TRBJ2-7
cdr3_aa: ATSRERQVQH

v_call: TRBV6-1
d_call: -
j_call: TRBJ1-1
cdr3_aa: ASSRLMNTEAF

v_call: TRBV10-3
d_call: -
j_call: TRBJ2-7
cdr3_aa: AISAEGYEQY

v_call: TRBV7-9
d_call: -
j_call: TRBJ1-3
cdr3_aa: ASSKPLTGSGNTIY

v_call: TRBV27
d_call: -
j_call: TRBJ2-3
cdr3_aa: ASSFRNSPTDTQY

v_call: TRBV3-1
d_call: -
j_call: TRBJ1-5
cdr3_aa: ASSQDYSYSNQPQH

v_call: TRBV11-2
d_call: TRBD1
j_call: TRBJ2-3
cdr3_aa: ASSFTGGFTDTQY

v_call: TRBV12-3/TRBV12-4
d_call: -
j_call: TRBJ2-2
cdr3_aa: ASRPNRRFGELF

v_call: TRBV4-3
d_call: -
j_call: TRBJ1-2
cdr3_aa: ASSQDRQVGGYT

v_call: TRBV19
d_call: -
j_call: TRBJ1-4
cdr3_aa: ASTVATNEKLF

v_call: TRBV6-5
d_call: TRBD1
j_call: TRBJ2-1
cdr3_aa: ASSYWGQGGVRSYNEQF

v_call: TRBV10-3
d_call: TRBD2
j_call: TRBJ2-3
cdr3_aa: AIRTGLAGGADTQY

v_call: TRBV7-8
d_call: -
j_call: TRBJ1-5
cdr3_aa: ASSFDRTNPNQPQH

v_call: TRBV24-1
d_call: -
j_call: TRBJ1-1
cdr3_aa: ATSERGRIPDTEAF

v_call: TRBV24-1
d_call: TRBD1
j_call: TRBJ1-5
cdr3_aa: ATSDGGTGGQPQH

v_call: TRBV5-1
d_call: -
j_call: TRBJ2-2
cdr3_aa: ASSLGGSTGELF

v_call: TRBV20-1
d_call: TRBD2
j_call: TRBJ2-1
cdr3_aa: SARAQGGYDEQF

v_call: TRBV6-5
d_call: TRBD1
j_call: TRBJ2-5
cdr3_aa: ASSYQLVLGQGGGETQY

v_call: TRBV7-2
d_call: TRBD2
j_call: TRBJ2-7
cdr3_aa: ASSGAGGSSYEQY

v_call: TRBV2
d_call: -
j_call: TRBJ1-2
cdr3_aa: ASKDKTLGYYGYT

v_call: TRBV10-3
d_call: -
j_call: TRBJ2-5
cdr3_aa: AISVGETAIETQY

v_call: TRBV20-1
d_call: TRBD1
j_call: TRBJ1-5
cdr3_aa: SAPSGQGYNQPQH

v_call: TRBV24-1
d_call: -
j_call: TRBJ1-1
cdr3_aa: ATLGHLNTEAF

v_call: TRBV29-1
d_call: -
j_call: TRBJ2-5
cdr3_aa: SAGQLETQY

v_call: TRBV24-1
d_call: -
j_call: TRBJ2-1
cdr3_aa: ATSDTGLDNEQF

v_call: TRBV20-1
d_call: -
j_call: TRBJ2-4
cdr3_aa: SASVGANIQY

v_call: TRBV12-3/TRBV12-4
d_call: -
j_call: TRBJ1-4
cdr3_aa: ATGTENEKLF

v_call: TRBV6-1
d_call: TRBD1
j_call: TRBJ2-1
cdr3_aa: ASTKDRGDEQF

v_call: TRBV29-1
d_call: -
j_call: TRBJ1-1
cdr3_aa: SALQGWTEAF

v_call: TRBV7-3
d_call: -
j_call: TRBJ1-1
cdr3_aa: ASSLGTIPNTEAF

v_call: TRBV11-1
d_call: -
j_call: TRBJ1-1
cdr3_aa: ASSSGQKTEAF

v_call: TRBV20-1
d_call: -
j_call: TRBJ1-5
cdr3_aa: SAASLNQPQH

v_call: TRBV20-1
d_call: TRBD2
j_call: TRBJ2-1
cdr3_aa: SADSGGPHNEQF

v_call: TRBV5-1
d_call: -
j_call: TRBJ1-1
cdr3_aa: ASSFSLRDEAF

v_call: TRBV20-1
d_call: -
j_call: TRBJ2-7
cdr3_aa: SARDSRGSSYEQY

v_call: TRBV20-1
d_call: -
j_call: TRBJ1-4
cdr3_aa: SAREPGAYVGKLF

v_call: TRBV6-5
d_call: -
j_call: TRBJ2-2
cdr3_aa: ASSYARGAGELF

v_call: TRBV20-1
d_call: -
j_call: TRBJ2-7
cdr3_aa: SARSYRHKTYEQY

v_call: TRBV20-1
d_call: TRBD2
j_call: TRBJ2-5
cdr3_aa: SARKGTSGQETQY

v_call: TRBV10-3
d_call: -
j_call: TRBJ1-1
cdr3_aa: AITPLGGTEAF

v_call: TRBV25-1
d_call: TRBD1
j_call: TRBJ2-7
cdr3_aa: ASVGTGSYEQY

v_call: TRBV20-1
d_call: -
j_call: TRBJ2-5
cdr3_aa: SVQRAQGVETQY

v_call: TRBV7-2
d_call: -
j_call: TRBJ1-5
cdr3_aa: ASSSDSGQPQH